One sample yielded the 2 T cell receptor beta chains listed below, sequenced in a study of early T cells in non-severe SARS-CoV-2 infection. TCRdb re-derived calls from the 5' RACE reads in MiXCR, one entry per CDR3 protein. Among some 82,000 distinct CDR3 sequences listed, roughly 5.7% were seen once. The sample was whole blood. Source of these receptors: an adult who was a healthcare worker with PCR-confirmed SARS-CoV-2 infection or an uninfected control (not recorded which).

In this sample, this clonotype turned up many times. V is TRBV5-6 and J is TRBJ1-2; D is uncertain. This CDR3 contains 14 residues. Germline CDR1 and CDR2: SGHDT and YYEEEE. The germline V and J ends were trimmed by 5 bases and 7 bases, with 18 bases remaining between them. The CDR3 DNA sequence: TGTGCCAGCAGGAGGTCGGACCCTACGCTTGGCTACACCTTC. Amino acid sequence: CASRRSDPTLGYTF.

V and J are TRBV12-3 or TRBV12-4 and TRBJ2-1; D is possibly TRBD2 (5 bases). This CDR3 has 15 amino acids. The V and J ends lost 6 bases and 0 bases respectively, with 12 bases between them. The CDR3 region has the DNA TGTGCCAGCAGCCAAGACACTAGCTCCTACAATGAGCAGTTCTTC. It translates to CASSQDTSSYNEQFF.